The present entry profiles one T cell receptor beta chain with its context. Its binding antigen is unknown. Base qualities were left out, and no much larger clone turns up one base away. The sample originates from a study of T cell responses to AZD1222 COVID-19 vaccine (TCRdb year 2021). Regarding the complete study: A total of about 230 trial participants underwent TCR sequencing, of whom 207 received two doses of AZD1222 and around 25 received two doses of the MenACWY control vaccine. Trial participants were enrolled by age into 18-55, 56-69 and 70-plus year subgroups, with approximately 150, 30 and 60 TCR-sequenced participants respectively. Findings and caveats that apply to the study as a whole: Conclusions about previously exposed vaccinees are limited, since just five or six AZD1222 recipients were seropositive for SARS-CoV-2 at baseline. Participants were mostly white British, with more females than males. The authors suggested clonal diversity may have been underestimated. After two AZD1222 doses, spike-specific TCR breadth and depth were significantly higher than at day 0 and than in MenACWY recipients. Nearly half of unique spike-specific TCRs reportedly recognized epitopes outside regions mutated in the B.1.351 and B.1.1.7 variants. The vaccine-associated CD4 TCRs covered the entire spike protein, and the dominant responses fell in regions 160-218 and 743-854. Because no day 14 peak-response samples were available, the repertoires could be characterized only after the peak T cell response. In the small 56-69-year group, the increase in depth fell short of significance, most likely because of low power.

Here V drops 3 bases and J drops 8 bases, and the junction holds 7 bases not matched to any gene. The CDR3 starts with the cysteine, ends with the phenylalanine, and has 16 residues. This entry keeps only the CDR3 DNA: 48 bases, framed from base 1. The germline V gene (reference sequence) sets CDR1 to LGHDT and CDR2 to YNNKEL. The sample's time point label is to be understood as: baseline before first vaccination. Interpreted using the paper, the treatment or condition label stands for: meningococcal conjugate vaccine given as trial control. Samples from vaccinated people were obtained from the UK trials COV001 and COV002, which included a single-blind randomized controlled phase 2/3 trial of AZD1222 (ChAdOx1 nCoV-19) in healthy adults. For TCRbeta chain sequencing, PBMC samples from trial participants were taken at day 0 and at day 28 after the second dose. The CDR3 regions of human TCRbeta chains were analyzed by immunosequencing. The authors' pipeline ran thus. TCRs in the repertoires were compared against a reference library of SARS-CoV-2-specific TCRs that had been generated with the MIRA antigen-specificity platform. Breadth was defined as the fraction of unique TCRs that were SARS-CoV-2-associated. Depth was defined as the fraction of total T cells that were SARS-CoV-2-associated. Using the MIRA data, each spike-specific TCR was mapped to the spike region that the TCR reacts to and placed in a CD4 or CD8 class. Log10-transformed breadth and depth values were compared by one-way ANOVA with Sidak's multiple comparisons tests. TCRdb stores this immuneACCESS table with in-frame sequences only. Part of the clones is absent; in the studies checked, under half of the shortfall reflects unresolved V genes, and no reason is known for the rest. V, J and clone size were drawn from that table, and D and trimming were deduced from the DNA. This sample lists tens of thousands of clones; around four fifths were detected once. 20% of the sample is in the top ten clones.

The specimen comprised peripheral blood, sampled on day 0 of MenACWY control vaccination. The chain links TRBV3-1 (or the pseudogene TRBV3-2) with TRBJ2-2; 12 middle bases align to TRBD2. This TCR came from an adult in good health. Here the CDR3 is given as CASSHLAGGPLGELFF. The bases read TGTGCCAGCAGCCACCTAGCGGGAGGGCCCTTGGGGGAGCTGTTTTTT.